This entry is about one TCR beta chain. Germline values: CDR1 SGHNT, CDR2 YENEEA. This CDR3 has 11 residues. The ends were cut back, 5 bases at V and 6 bases at J, with 6 bases in the middle. Original processing notes: Researchers report that nucleated cell counts were estimated from reference gene primer amplification. Sequenced by immunoSEQ multiplex PCR; TCRdb stores in-frame clones only, minus some. D and trimming were read from the DNA, whereas the V and J calls and clone size are those reported in that table. The repertoire holds 130,000 to 150,000 clones, with roughly 80% as singletons. These data belong to a study of blood T cell repertoires in COVID-19. Study at large: T cells, B-cell-depleted T cells, or PBMCs provided the cDNA or gDNA that served as material.

The material sequenced was peripheral blood. The receptor was isolated from a man between 65 and 85 years old who had recovered from COVID-19. The chain has TRBV11-3 and TRBJ2-3; D is possibly TRBD1 (6 bases). The CDR3: CASSRGDTQYF. CDR3 nucleotides: TGTGCCAGCAGCAGGGGGGATACGCAGTATTTT.